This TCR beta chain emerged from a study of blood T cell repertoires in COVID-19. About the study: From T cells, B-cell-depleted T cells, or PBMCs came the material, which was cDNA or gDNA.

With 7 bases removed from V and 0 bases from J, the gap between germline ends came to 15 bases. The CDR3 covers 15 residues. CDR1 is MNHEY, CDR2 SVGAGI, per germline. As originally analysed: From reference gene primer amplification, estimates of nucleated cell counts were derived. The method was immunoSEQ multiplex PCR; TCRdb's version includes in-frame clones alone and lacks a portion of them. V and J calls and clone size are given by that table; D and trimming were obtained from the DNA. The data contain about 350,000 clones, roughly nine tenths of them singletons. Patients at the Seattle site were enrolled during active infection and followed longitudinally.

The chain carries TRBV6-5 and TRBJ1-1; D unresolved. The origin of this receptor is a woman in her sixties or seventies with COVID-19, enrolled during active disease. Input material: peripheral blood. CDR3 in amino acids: CASTRRPGLNTEAFF. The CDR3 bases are TGTGCCAGCACGCGAAGACCCGGGTTGAACACTGAAGCTTTCTTT.